The 27 T cell receptor beta chains reported below all come from one sample, sequenced in a study of T cell responses to AZD1222 COVID-19 vaccine. The repertoire was sequenced with immunoSEQ multiplex PCR; TCRdb's copy has only in-frame clones and lacks some. This table holds 150,000 or so clones, roughly nine tenths found once. Sequencing was performed on peripheral blood, taken on day 0 of AZD1222 vaccination. These receptors originate from an adult in good health.

CDR3 sequence reads: CAGGITSTDTQYF. The CDR3, as DNA: TGTGCCGGGGGAATAACTAGCACAGATACGCAGTATTTT. The V and J genes are TRBV5-5 and TRBJ2-3; D possibly uses TRBD1 or TRBD2 (5 bases each). There are 13 residues in the CDR3. The germline V and J ends were trimmed by 10 bases and 0 bases, with 12 bases remaining between them. Germline CDR1 and CDR2: SGHKS and YYEKEE (reference sequence).

V is TRBV6-5 and J is TRBJ2-7; 9 nucleotides align to TRBD1. Germline-derived CDR1 and CDR2 are MNHEY and SVGAGI. V lost 2 bases, J lost 2 bases, and 4 bases stayed unmatched. The CDR3 is 15 residues long. The CDR3 coding sequence is TGTGCCAGCAGTTACCGCGGGACAGGGACCTACGAGCAGTACTTC. Its protein is CASSYRGTGTYEQYF.

This chain connects TRBV5-1 to TRBJ2-5, with 10 bases lining up with TRBD2. The germline V gene encodes CDR1 SGHRS and CDR2 YFSETQ. J gave up 3 bases and V 5 bases, and 4 bases lay outside the gene matches. The CDR3 has 14 amino acids. CDR3 region: CASRQGLAKETQYF. CDR3 in DNA: TGCGCCAGCAGACAGGGACTAGCGAAAGAGACCCAGTACTTC.

The chain joins TRBV12-5 to TRBJ1-3; D gene unclear. Germline CDR1 LGHNT, CDR2 FRNRAP. V gave up 4 bases and J gave up 3 bases, with 1 base separating them. The CDR3 is 11 amino acids. The CDR3 DNA reads as TGTGCTAGTGGTTATGGAAACACCATATATTTT. Encoded protein: CASGYGNTIYF.

The sample holds one count of this clone. V gene TRBV4-1 combines with J gene TRBJ2-7; tentative D call: TRBD2 (6 bases). V was pared by 4 bases and J by 7 bases, with 26 bases between. Germline V gene sequence: CDR1 MGHRA, CDR2 YSYEKL. This CDR3 has 17 amino acids. The CDR3 DNA follows: TGCGCCAGCAGCCCAGCGGGCGGTATGGTTCAGGCGTCAGAGCAGTACTTC. This sequence encodes CASSPAGGMVQASEQYF.

This clone came up once. The V call is TRBV5-1, the J call TRBJ2-4; weak D call: TRBD2 (7 bases). V gave up 4 bases and J gave up 5 bases, with 13 bases separating them. Germline CDR1 SGHRS, CDR2 YFSETQ. The CDR3 runs 14 residues. The CDR3 sequence is CASSLGGPENIQYF. In DNA form, the CDR3 reads TGCGCCAGCAGCCTCGGGGGGCCCGAAAACATTCAGTACTTC.

In this sample, this clone turned up once. J is TRBJ2-2 and V is TRBV7-2; 8 nucleotides align to TRBD2. Germline CDR1 is SGHTA and CDR2 is FQGNSA. The CDR3 sequence is 19 residues long. The ends lost 2 bases at V and 3 bases at J; junction bases unmatched: 14. CDR3 DNA sequence: TGTGCCAGCAGCTTAACGCTCACCACTTTCGGGGGGGACACCGGGGAGCTGTTTTTT. Its translation is CASSLTLTTFGGDTGELFF.

V is TRBV4-1 and J is TRBJ1-2, with D possibly being TRBD1 (6 bases). This CDR3 is built from 13 residues. Germline V gives CDR1 MGHRA, CDR2 YSYEKL. V was cut by 1 base and J by 5 bases, with 8 bases left in between. For the CDR3, the DNA is TGCGCCAGCAGCCAAGGACAGGAGTATGGCTACACCTTC. It translates to CASSQGQEYGYTF.

This chain joins TRBV19 and TRBJ1-2; D is ambiguous. The CDR3 consists of 14 residues. Germline V gene data show CDR1 as LNHDA and CDR2 as SQIVND (reference sequence). Trimming took 6 bases from V and 0 from J, leaving 11 bases between them. The CDR3 DNA sequence: TGTGCCAGTAGCCCTGACCCGACTAACTATGGCTACACCTTC. This encodes CASSPDPTNYGYTF. The full variable domain, rest sourced from reference TRBV19 and TRBJ1-2, is DGGITQSPKYLFRKEGQNVTLSCEQNLNHDAMYWYRQDPGQGLRLIYYSQIVNDFQKGDIAEGYSVSREKKESFPLTVTSAQKNPTAFYLCASSPDPTNYGYTFGSGTRLTVV.

This chain links TRBV10-3 with TRBJ1-2; TRBD1 matches 10 bases. The CDR3 runs 18 residues. V was clipped by 0 bases and J by 3 bases; unmatched bases: 10. The germline gives CDR1 ENHRY, CDR2 SYGVKD. CDR3 nucleotide sequence: TGTGCCATCAGTGAGTCGGTCCCAGACAGGGGGCCTTACTATGGCTACACCTTC. Translated: CAISESVPDRGPYYGYTF.

The V gene is TRBV5-1, the J gene TRBJ1-2, with D unclear. The CDR3 is 16 residues long. Trimming removed 0 bases at V and 5 bases at J, with 17 bases between. Germline V gives CDR1 SGHRS, CDR2 YFSETQ. CDR3 sequence (DNA): TGCGCCAGCAGCTTGGGCCCAACCGACCGACTATATGGCTACACCTTC. Translating gives CASSLGPTDRLYGYTF.

V and J are TRBV6-5 and TRBJ2-4; 8 nucleotides agree with TRBD1. The J segment lost 1 base and the V segment lost 2 bases, leaving 4 bases of the junction unmatched. CDR3 length: 16 amino acids. Germline lookup yields CDR1 MNHEY and CDR2 SVGAGI. DNA of the CDR3: TGTGCCAGCAGTTACCTAGGACAGGGCGCCAAAAACATTCAGTACTTC. Translated: CASSYLGQGAKNIQYF.

The sample holds one count of this clone. V gene TRBV10-3 combines with J gene TRBJ1-2; possibly TRBD1 for D (6 bases). Between the trimmed V and J ends, which lost 10 bases and 7 bases, there was a span of 19 bases. The CDR3 length is 13 residues. Germline V gene sequence: CDR1 ENHRY, CDR2 SYGVKD. CDR3 amino acids: CASTQQGLPGYTF. CDR3 coding DNA: TGTGCCAGCACCCAACAGGGTTTGCCTGGCTACACCTTC.

The chain couples TRBV5-1 to TRBJ2-1; 9 bases agree with TRBD2. CDR1 SGHRS and CDR2 YFSETQ come from the germline V gene. This CDR3 has 17 residues. Trimming took 4 bases from V and 1 from J; bases not matched to a gene: 9. CDR3 region: CASSLLYSGGSYNEQFF. The CDR3 region has the DNA TGCGCCAGCAGCCTCCTATATAGCGGGGGATCCTACAATGAGCAGTTCTTC.

The chain employs TRBV6-5 and TRBJ1-5; D gene ambiguous. V was trimmed by 7 bases and J by 0 bases, leaving 10 bases between them. The V gene's germline CDR1 is MNHEY and CDR2 SVGAGI. The CDR3 extends over 14 amino acids. CDR3 sequence: CASTLQYSNQPQHF. The CDR3 region has the DNA TGTGCCAGCACCCTGCAGTATAGCAATCAGCCCCAGCATTTT.

The rearrangement links TRBV4-1 to TRBJ2-2; the match to TRBD2 covers 7 bases. From germline, CDR1 is MGHRA and CDR2 YSYEKL. The junction had 9 bases not matched to a gene; V was cut back by 8 bases and J by 6 bases. The length of the CDR3 is 14 residues. The CDR3 reads CASSRNGGAGELFF. The CDR3 nucleotides are TGCGCCAGCTCCAGGAATGGGGGGGCCGGGGAGCTGTTTTTT.

The chain recombines TRBV7-9 with TRBJ1-5; D gene uncertain. Germline CDR1 reads SEHNR; CDR2 reads FQNEAQ (reference sequence). V was shortened by 1 base and J by 7 bases, with 8 bases between the two germline ends. The CDR3 has 13 amino acids. CDR3 sequence: CASSLGLPQPQHF. In nucleotides, the CDR3 is TGTGCCAGCAGCTTAGGTTTGCCCCAGCCCCAGCATTTT.

This clone was counted once. The chain employs TRBV30 and TRBJ1-1; perhaps TRBD1 as D (6 bases). Trimming stripped 5 bases from V and 11 bases from J, with 15 bases between. Germline V gene lookup returns CDR1 GTSNPN and CDR2 SVGIG (reference sequence). The CDR3 totals 11 residues. The CDR3 DNA is TGTGCCTGGGAACAGGGAGGGACGGCTTTCTTT. This translates into CAWEQGGTAFF.

This clone was counted a few times. The chain is built from TRBV6-5 and TRBJ1-1, with D uncertain. V dropped 6 bases and J dropped 3 bases, with 11 bases sitting between them. The CDR3 contains 13 residues. Germline CDR1 is MNHEY and CDR2 is SVGAGI. CDR3 in DNA: TGTGCCAGCAGATTCGCAGGAGACACTGAAGCTTTCTTT. Translation: CASRFAGDTEAFF.

The CDR3 spells CASSPDLQGGDSNYGYTF. DNA for the CDR3: TGTGCCAGCTCACCGGACCTACAAGGAGGAGATTCTAACTATGGCTACACCTTC. This chain joins TRBV18 and TRBJ1-2; D not certain. The CDR3 is 18 residues long. V lost 3 bases, J lost 0 bases, and 20 bases lay in between. The germline CDR1 and CDR2 sequences are KGHSH and LQKENI.

The chain joins TRBV10-3 to TRBJ2-4; 9 bases fit TRBD2. Germline CDR1 reads ENHRY; CDR2 reads SYGVKD. The CDR3 has 16 residues. Trimming cost V 10 bases and J 9 bases; bases outside gene matches: 19. The CDR3 protein is CATGAFGGGAEVIQYF. Written as DNA, the CDR3 is TGTGCCACCGGGGCGTTCGGCGGGGGGGCCGAGGTCATTCAGTACTTC.

This clone was recorded once. The CDR3 nucleotides read TGTGCCAGTTGGGGACAACCGAACACTGAAGCTTTCTTT. Translating gives CASWGQPNTEAFF. This chain joins TRBV6-5 and TRBJ1-1; perhaps TRBD1 as D (6 bases). V was trimmed by 9 bases and J by 1 base, leaving 12 bases between them. CDR1 is MNHEY, CDR2 SVGAGI, per germline. This CDR3 contains 13 residues.

The chain carries TRBV7-8 and TRBJ1-2, with D perhaps matching TRBD1 (5 bases). The CDR3 has 16 residues. Deletions cut 1 base from V and 4 bases from J, with 16 bases between. The germline gives CDR1 SGHVS, CDR2 FQNEAQ. The CDR3 reads CASSLGATGRSYGYTF. In nucleotides, the CDR3 is TGTGCCAGCAGCTTAGGGGCTACAGGTCGGAGCTATGGCTACACCTTC.

The chain combines TRBV29-1 with TRBJ2-7; perhaps TRBD1 as D (5 bases). There are 13 residues in the CDR3. The germline V and J ends were trimmed by 7 bases and 0 bases, with 13 bases remaining between them. Germline values: CDR1 SQVTM, CDR2 ANQGSEA. CDR3 bases: TGCAGCGCGCAGGGAACAAACTCCTACGAGCAGTACTTC. This sequence encodes CSAQGTNSYEQYF.

This clone was recorded once. CDR3 bases: TGTGCCAGCGCCCAGGGTCGGATGAACACTGAAGCTTTCTTT. It is translated as CASAQGRMNTEAFF. The chain has TRBV16 and TRBJ1-1; D possibly corresponds to TRBD1 (5 bases). Germline CDR1 reads KGHSY; CDR2 reads FQNENV. V dropped 8 bases and J dropped 0 bases, with 13 bases sitting between them. The CDR3 runs 14 residues.

The V gene is TRBV7-9, the J gene TRBJ1-5, with TRBD1 identical over 9 bases. CDR3 size: 17 residues. V shed 4 bases and J 5 bases; nucleotides not matched to a gene: 12. Germline CDR1 is SEHNR and CDR2 is FQNEAQ (reference sequence). CDR3 sequence: CASSYATGTGSYQPQHF. The DNA for the CDR3 is TGTGCCAGCAGCTATGCCACCGGGACAGGGAGTTATCAGCCCCAGCATTTT.

The chain employs TRBV3-1 (or the pseudogene TRBV3-2) and TRBJ1-1; D is perhaps TRBD1 (5 bases). Germline loops: CDR1 LGHDT, CDR2 YNNKEL (reference sequence). The CDR3 spans 14 residues. Trimming removed 2 bases from V and 4 bases from J, with 11 bases in between. CDR3 loop: CASSQSGRGTEAFF. The CDR3 DNA sequence: TGTGCCAGCAGCCAATCAGGGAGGGGCACTGAAGCTTTCTTT.